What follows describes a single T cell receptor (beta chain). This record belongs to a study of blood T cell repertoires in COVID-19. Turning to the study itself: Italy, Spain and the United States were the sources of the convalescent and acute COVID-19 samples. The cDNA or gDNA used as material had been derived from T cells, B-cell-depleted T cells, or PBMCs.

As handled by the study authors: Scientists estimated how many nucleated cells there were by amplifying reference gene primers. The method was immunoSEQ multiplex PCR; TCRdb's version includes in-frame clones alone and lacks a portion of them. V and J calls plus clone size are reproduced from that table; the DNA served to infer D and trimming. The table has 120,000 or so clones, around 76% seen once. Trimming took 6 bases from V and 5 from J; bases not matched to a gene: 6. CDR3 size: 13 residues. Germline assignment: CDR1 SNHLY and CDR2 FYNNEI. This TCR derives from a man in his fifties or sixties with acute or convalescent COVID-19. Material for sequencing was peripheral blood. The chain uses TRBV2 and TRBJ2-7; TRBD1 aligns across 8 bases. The CDR3: CASSEQGVHEQYF. The CDR3 nucleotides read TGTGCCAGCAGCGAACAGGGGGTACACGAGCAGTACTTC. The whole variable domain, remainder taken from reference TRBV2 and TRBJ2-7, is EPEVTQTPSHQVTQMGQEVILRCVPISNHLYFYWYRQILGQKVEFLVSFYNNEISEKSEIFDDQFSVERPDGSNFTLKIRSTKLEDSAMYFCASSEQGVHEQYFGPGTRLTVT.